This record concerns one T cell receptor (beta chain) sequence. It has no known antigen specificity. This sample is drawn from a study of monozygotic twins with inflammatory bowel disease (dated by TCRdb to about 2019). For the wider study: The full study comprised around 28 monozygotic twin pairs: nine German pairs (four IBD-concordant, five IBD-discordant) and 19 IBD-discordant Danish pairs. Within discordant pairs, disease-associated traits were sought mainly by comparing IBD patients with their genetically identical healthy co-twins. Each individual had, on average, about 151 000 unique TCRalpha sequences and 181 000 unique TCRbeta sequences available for analysis. Summary of the overall study and its limitations: TCRbeta repertoire diversity, by inverse Simpson index, was decreased in IBD patients compared with their healthy co-twins. Repertoire similarity did not differ between concordant and discordant twins, which could be due to limited statistical power. Compared with healthy twins, IBD patients shared fewer clonotypes with other individuals, and the difference was most pronounced in patients with signs of disease activity. Because patients were on differing immunosuppressive treatments, the repertoires may have picked up extra background noise and inter-individual variability. The results gave no support for a single strong signal or clonotype linked to IBD. Distinction between different T cell subtypes could not be achieved in the analysis.

Taken from cysteine to phenylalanine, the CDR3 has 16 residues. This entry has no DNA. In the germline V gene, CDR1 corresponds to KGHDR and CDR2 to SFDVKD. Libraries came from 5' RACE. The input for every TCR library was 3,500 to 4,500 ng of total RNA. For each sample, cDNA synthesis was carried out in eight separate reactions using SMARTScribe reverse transcriptase. During cDNA synthesis, template switching was used to introduce unique molecular identifiers that contained a 6-nucleotide sample barcode. Two nested PCRs of 16 and 9 cycles amplified the TCRalpha and TCRbeta cDNA, and bead purification followed each PCR. Before amplification, the cDNA was treated with uracil DNA-glycosylase and purified using the QIAquick PCR purification kit. The second PCR added Illumina TruSeq-compatible adapters along with sample-specific barcodes. Library quality and concentration were assessed using TapeStation and Qubit, and approximately 5 ng of each library was pooled. Pooled libraries were sequenced on an Illumina HiSeq2500 single-index Rapid Run with 2 x 100 bp reads and custom sequencing primers. The study's own analysis went as follows. PCR and sequencing errors were corrected by UMI-based consensus assembly using MiGEC version 1.2.6. MiXCR version 2.1.1 was used for V(D)J alignment, clonotype assembly and CDR3 extraction. Gene usage, clonotype sharing and MAIT/NKT TCR abundance were normalised by analysing the top 1000, 10 000 and 20 000 clonotypes per sample. Diversity was computed as the inverse Simpson index with the vegan R package after downsampling to 27 000 UMIs. Paired Mann-Whitney U tests were applied to discordant twin pairs, with Benjamini-Hochberg correction for multiple testing. TCRdb reprocessed the reads and assigns one entry to each CDR3 protein sequence, leaving out DNA. These V and J calls derive from TCRdb rather than the authors' analysis. The table held for this sample gives approximately 200,000 distinct CDR3 sequences. Jointly, the top ten make up 1.5% to 2% of the sample.

From each donor, a roughly 2.5 ml peripheral blood sample was drawn into PAXgene tubes and stored at -80 degrees C. Without any T cell sorting, total RNA was extracted from whole blood using the PAXgene blood miRNA kit on an automated QIAcube. Peripheral blood from monozygotic twin pairs, either concordant or discordant for inflammatory bowel disease, underwent deep TCRalpha and TCRbeta repertoire profiling that used unique molecular barcoding. For every twin pair, smoking habits were documented, and each individual was categorised as a current, former or never smoker. Sequenced: blood. The sequence came from a human donor with ulcerative colitis or Crohn's disease, or a healthy co-twin of an affected twin (not recorded which). In this chain, TRBV24-1 is recombined with TRBJ2-1; TCRdb calls TRBD1, which cannot be checked without DNA. This receptor carries the CDR3 CATSDPGQGILNEQFF.